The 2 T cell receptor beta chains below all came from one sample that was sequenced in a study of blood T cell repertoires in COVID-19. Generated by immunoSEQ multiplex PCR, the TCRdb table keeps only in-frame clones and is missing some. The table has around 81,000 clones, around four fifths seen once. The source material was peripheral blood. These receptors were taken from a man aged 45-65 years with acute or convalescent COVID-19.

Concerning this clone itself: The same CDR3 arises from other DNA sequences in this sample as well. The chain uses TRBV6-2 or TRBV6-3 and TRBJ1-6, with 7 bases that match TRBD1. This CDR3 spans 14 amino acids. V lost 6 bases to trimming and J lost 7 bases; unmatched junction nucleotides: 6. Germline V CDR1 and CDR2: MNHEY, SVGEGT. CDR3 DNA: TGTGCCAGCAGCCGGGGACAGTTGAATTCACCCCTCCACTTT. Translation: CASSRGQLNSPLHF.

DNA for the CDR3: TGTGCCAGCACCAGAGGCGGAATCACTGAAGCTTTCTTT. This encodes CASTRGGITEAFF. V and J are TRBV6-5 and TRBJ1-1; unclear D gene. The CDR3 is 13 residues long. Germline values: CDR1 MNHEY, CDR2 SVGAGI. Trimming removed 7 bases at V and 4 bases at J, with 13 bases between.